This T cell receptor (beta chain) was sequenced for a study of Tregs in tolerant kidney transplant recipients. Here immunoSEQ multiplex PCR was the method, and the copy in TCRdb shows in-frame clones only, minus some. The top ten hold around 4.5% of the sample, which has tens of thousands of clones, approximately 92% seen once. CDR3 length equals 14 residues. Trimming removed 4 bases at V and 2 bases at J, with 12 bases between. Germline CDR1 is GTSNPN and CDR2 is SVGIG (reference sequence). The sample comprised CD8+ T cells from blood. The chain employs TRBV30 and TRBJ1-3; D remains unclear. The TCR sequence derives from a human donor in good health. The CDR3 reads CAWTARVAGNTIYF. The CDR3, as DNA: TGTGCCTGGACCGCTAGGGTAGCTGGAAACACCATATATTTT.